A single sample gave rise to the 4 T cell receptor beta chains below, sequenced in a study of T cells after yellow fever vaccination. TCRdb redid the calling of the 5' RACE reads with MiXCR, one entry per CDR3 protein. The sample yields about 320,000 distinct CDR3 sequences, around 4.3% seen once. Sequences were derived from PBMCs, sampled 15 days after the yellow fever booster vaccination. All receptors derive from a man aged 18 to 29 who received the YFV17D yellow fever vaccine.

This clonotype has just a few counts. This sequence joins TRBV20-1 and TRBJ1-4; D not resolved. CDR1 is DFQATT and CDR2 is SNEGSKA in the germline V gene (reference sequence). There are 10 residues in the CDR3. V was trimmed by 0 bases and J by 7 bases, leaving 0 bases between them. CDR3 residues: CSARDEKLFF. The CDR3 DNA follows: TGCAGTGCTAGAGATGAAAAACTGTTTTTT.

This clonotype was counted between two and nine times. The chain links TRBV6-5 to TRBJ2-1; D is perhaps TRBD1 (5 bases). The CDR3 covers 13 residues. The germline V gene has CDR1 MNHEY and CDR2 SVGAGI. Trimming pared 3 bases from V and 5 bases from J, leaving 8 bases between. In nucleotides, the CDR3 is TGTGCCAGCAGTTATAAGACAGACAATGAGCAGTTCTTC. Translating it yields CASSYKTDNEQFF.

In this sample, this clonotype turned up a few times. The V and J genes are TRBV18 and TRBJ2-7, with a tentative D call TRBD2 (5 bases). The V end was cut by 3 bases, the J end by 1 base, with 10 bases between. CDR3 length equals 14 residues. Germline-derived CDR1 and CDR2 are KGHSH and LQKENI. CDR3 bases: TGTGCCAGCTCACCCTCTAGCAGGTCCTACGAGCAGTACGTC. It encodes CASSPSSRSYEQYV.

There are a few counts of this clonotype. The chain employs TRBV5-1 and TRBJ2-5, with D possibly matching TRBD2 (6 bases). Germline CDR1 and CDR2: SGHRS and YFSETQ. The CDR3 extends over 15 amino acids. The V end was cut by 3 bases, the J end by 5 bases, with 17 bases between. The CDR3 loop reads CASSSGLARWETQYF. CDR3 DNA sequence: TGCGCCAGCAGCTCGGGACTGGCTAGATGGGAGACCCAGTACTTC.